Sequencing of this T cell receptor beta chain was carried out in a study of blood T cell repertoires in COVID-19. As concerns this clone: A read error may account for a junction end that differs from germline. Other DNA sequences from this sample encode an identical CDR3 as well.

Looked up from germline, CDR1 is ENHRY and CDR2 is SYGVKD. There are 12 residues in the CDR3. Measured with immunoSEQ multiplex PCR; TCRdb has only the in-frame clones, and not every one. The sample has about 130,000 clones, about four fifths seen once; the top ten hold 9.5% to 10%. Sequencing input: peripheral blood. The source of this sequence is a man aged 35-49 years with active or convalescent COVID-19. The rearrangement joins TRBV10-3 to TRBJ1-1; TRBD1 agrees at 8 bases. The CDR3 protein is CAIQGANTEAFF. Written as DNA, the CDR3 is TGCGCCATCCAGGGGGCGAACACTGAAGCTTTCTTT.